These 14 T cell receptor beta chains originate from one sample sequenced in a study of radiotherapy plus CTLA-4 blockade in lung cancer. The repertoire was sequenced with immunoSEQ multiplex PCR; TCRdb's copy has only in-frame clones and lacks some. Here the sample spans about 120,000 clones, 78% being singletons. The sample in question was peripheral blood, obtained from a patient treated with radiotherapy plus ipilimumab. The receptors come from a human donor with non-small cell lung cancer who had a partial response to radiotherapy plus ipilimumab.

The J gene is TRBJ2-1, the V gene TRBV5-6, with D hard to call. There are 14 residues in the CDR3. Germline V gives CDR1 SGHDT, CDR2 YYEEEE. Trimming took 2 bases from V and 4 from J, leaving 10 bases between them. The DNA for the CDR3 is TGTGCCAGCAGCTTCACTAAAGGATACAATGAGCAGTTCTTC. Amino acids: CASSFTKGYNEQFF. Looking up the rest from reference TRBV5-6 and TRBJ2-1 gives the full variable domain: DAGVTQSPTHLIKTRGQQVTLRCSPKSGHDTVSWYQQALGQGPQFIFQYYEEEERQRGNFPDRFSGHQFPNYSSELNVNALLLGDSALYLCASSFTKGYNEQFFGPGTRLTVL.

Only a few counts were recorded for this clone. DNA for the CDR3: TGTGCCAGCAGTCCCCCCCGGGAGGTCTATGGCTACACCTTC. Translated: CASSPPREVYGYTF. This chain connects TRBV28 to TRBJ1-2; D is undetermined. Trimming left V 5 bases short and J 4 bases short, with 14 bases between. The CDR3 has 14 amino acids. Per germline, CDR1 MDHEN and CDR2 SYDVKM.

This clone showed up just once. The rearrangement uses TRBV7-8 and TRBJ1-3, with D unclear. The CDR3 has 16 residues. Per the germline V gene, CDR1 is SGHVS and CDR2 is FQNEAQ. V gave up 1 base and J gave up 0 bases, with 10 bases separating them. The chain's CDR3 is CASSLVQRASGNTIYF. Written as DNA, the CDR3 is TGTGCCAGCAGCTTAGTCCAGCGCGCCTCTGGAAACACCATATATTTT.

This rearrangement joins TRBV19 to TRBJ1-5; D is perhaps TRBD1 (6 bases). V shed 6 bases and J shed 2 bases, with 14 bases lying between them. Germline V gives CDR1 LNHDA, CDR2 SQIVND (reference sequence). The CDR3 runs to 15 residues. Here the CDR3 reads CASSPYRERNQPQHF. The CDR3, as DNA: TGTGCCAGTAGCCCATACAGGGAACGCAATCAGCCCCAGCATTTT.

This rearrangement joins TRBV6-5 to TRBJ2-5; 7 bases map to TRBD1. The CDR3 spans 14 residues. From germline, CDR1 is MNHEY and CDR2 SVGAGI. J gave up 5 bases and V 6 bases, and 9 bases lay outside the gene matches. The CDR3 loop is CASSPDRARETQYF. The CDR3, as DNA: TGTGCCAGCAGCCCTGACAGGGCCCGGGAGACCCAGTACTTC.

This chain joins TRBV28 and TRBJ2-5, with D uncertain. The germline V and J ends were trimmed by 6 bases and 7 bases, with 12 bases remaining between them. CDR3 length: 12 residues. Germline loops: CDR1 MDHEN, CDR2 SYDVKM. CDR3 coding DNA: TGTGCCAGCAGCCAGGATTTTAGGACCCAGTACTTC. As protein: CASSQDFRTQYF.

This clone turned up a few times. V usage is TRBV15 and J usage is TRBJ2-5; D is uncertain. V was shortened by 0 bases and J by 5 bases, with 7 bases between the two germline ends. Germline V CDR1 and CDR2: LNHNV, YYDKDF (reference sequence). This CDR3 is 13 amino acids long. DNA for the CDR3: TGTGCCACCAGCAGAGATTTTCAGGAGACCCAGTACTTC. As protein: CATSRDFQETQYF.

The chain couples TRBV19 to TRBJ1-5; possibly TRBD1 for D (5 bases). The CDR3 spans 15 residues. Germline assignment: CDR1 LNHDA and CDR2 SQIVND (reference sequence). Between the trimmed V and J ends, which lost 0 bases and 0 bases, there was a span of 6 bases. CDR3 residues: CASSIDRASNQPQHF. As DNA, the CDR3 is TGTGCCAGTAGTATAGACAGGGCTAGCAATCAGCCCCAGCATTTT.

CDR3 sequence reads: CASSLRGSGIEQYF. DNA of the CDR3: TGTGCCAGCAGCCTAAGGGGTAGCGGGATCGAGCAGTACTTC. This rearrangement joins TRBV7-2 to TRBJ2-7, with 8 positions matching TRBD2. The length of the CDR3 is 14 residues. Unmatched junction bases numbered 9, after V lost 5 bases and J lost 6 bases. Germline loops: CDR1 SGHTA, CDR2 FQGNSA. Full variable domain (remainder filled in from reference TRBV7-2 and TRBJ2-7): GAGVSQSPSNKVTEKGKDVELRCDPISGHTALYWYRQSLGQGLEFLIYFQGNSAPDKSGLPSDRFSAERTGGSVSTLTIQRTQQEDSAVYLCASSLRGSGIEQYFGPGTRLTVT.

This clone was counted once. The chain recombines TRBV7-9 with TRBJ1-5; tentative D call: TRBD1 (5 bases). CDR3 length equals 13 residues. The germline CDR1 and CDR2 sequences are SEHNR and FQNEAQ (reference sequence). Trimming took 9 bases from V and 5 from J, leaving 14 bases between them. The CDR3 protein is CASTGDHYQPQHF. The CDR3 bases are TGTGCCAGTACAGGAGACCACTATCAGCCCCAGCATTTT.

This chain connects TRBV10-3 to TRBJ2-1; 11 bases agree with TRBD2. Germline CDR1 reads ENHRY; CDR2 reads SYGVKD. V was clipped by 4 bases and J by 5 bases; unmatched bases: 7. The CDR3 spans 16 residues. The CDR3 DNA reads as TGTGCCATCAGTGCATTAGCGGGAGGGCGAGACAATGAGCAGTTCTTC. It translates to CAISALAGGRDNEQFF.

The chain couples TRBV6-6 to TRBJ1-2, with no clear D. The V gene lost 2 bases and the J gene lost 5 bases, with 12 bases spanning the gap. Germline CDR1 and CDR2: MNHNY and SVGAGI (reference sequence). The CDR3 contains 14 residues. For the CDR3, the DNA is TGTGCCAGCAGTTACCTATCGGTTGCTTATGGCTACACCTTC. Encoded protein: CASSYLSVAYGYTF.

The chain has TRBV7-2 and TRBJ1-3; possible D gene TRBD1, 5 bases. Per germline, CDR1 SGHTA and CDR2 FQGNSA. Trimming removed 3 bases at V and 2 bases at J, with 5 bases between. The CDR3 has 13 amino acids. This chain's CDR3 is CASSLGPGNTIYF. The CDR3 region has the DNA TGTGCCAGCAGCTTGGGGCCTGGAAACACCATATATTTT.

This rearrangement joins TRBV5-4 to TRBJ2-2; 8 positions match TRBD2. The CDR3 totals 16 residues. V lost 5 bases and J lost 0; bases outside the gene matches: 6. Germline V CDR1 and CDR2: SGHNT, YYREEE (reference sequence). CDR3 DNA sequence: TGTGCCAGCAGTCCAGGCGGGGGGACGAACACCGGGGAGCTGTTTTTT. Residues: CASSPGGGTNTGELFF.